This entry concerns a single T cell receptor (beta chain). The sample originates from a study of blood T cell repertoires in COVID-19. At the level of the study: Specimens from acute and convalescent COVID-19 originated in the United States, Italy and Spain. In each case, the material was cDNA or gDNA derived from T cells, B-cell-depleted T cells, or PBMCs.

In the study's own analysis: Reference gene primer amplification gave nucleated cell count estimates. The repertoire was sequenced with immunoSEQ multiplex PCR; TCRdb's copy has only in-frame clones and lacks some. V, J and clone size derive from that table, while D and trimming were established from the DNA sequence. The table includes more than 300,000 clones, about 90% detected once. The V end lost 3 bases, the J end lost 7 bases, and 6 bases lay between the germline ends. There are 12 residues in the CDR3. CDR1 and CDR2 from the germline V gene are SGHTA and FQGTGA. Sequencing used peripheral blood. The TCR comes from a woman under 40 with COVID-19, enrolled during active disease. The chain is built from TRBV7-3 and TRBJ2-2; no firm D call. The CDR3 spells CASSFVGGELFF. As DNA, the CDR3 is TGTGCCAGCAGCTTCGTCGGCGGGGAGCTGTTTTTT.